These T cell receptor beta chains were read from a single sample in a study of cytomegalovirus exposure and HLA in healthy donors. Some clones are missing from TCRdb's copy, which holds only in-frame ones; the method was immunoSEQ multiplex PCR. The top ten clones hold roughly 2.1% of a sample with 110,000 or so clones, about 90% of them seen once. Sequencing was performed on PBMCs. All receptors come from a woman under 30 in good health and CMV-seronegative. Each CDR3 is given with its conserved first and last residue. Each record gives: clone size, J gene, V gene, D gene, CDR3 protein, CDR3 DNA. A D gene is named only where the DNA matches it firmly. Not all rows give a size; the values are once, few, many and, for expanded clones, a class.

size: NA
J: TRBJ1-1
V: TRBV30
D: TRBD1
CDR3: CAWSSGQGAAEAFF
DNA: TGTGCCTGGAGTAGTGGACAGGGGGCGGCTGAAGCTTTCTTT

size: NA
J: TRBJ2-1
V: TRBV28
D: TRBD1
CDR3: CASSLERGLLNEQFF
DNA: TGTGCCAGCAGTCTCGAAAGGGGGCTCCTCAATGAGCAGTTCTTC

size: NA
J: TRBJ2-2
V: TRBV30
D: NA
CDR3: CAWSVLRRAGELFF
DNA: TGTGCCTGGAGTGTACTCCGGAGGGCGGGGGAGCTGTTTTTT

size: NA
J: TRBJ1-5
V: TRBV5-6
D: NA
CDR3: CASSSTRGYSNQPQHF
DNA: TGTGCCAGCAGCTCAACCAGGGGATACAGCAATCAGCCCCAGCATTTT

size: NA
J: TRBJ1-5
V: TRBV2
D: TRBD1
CDR3: CASSDGTGDSAQHF
DNA: TGTGCCAGCAGTGACGGGACAGGGGATTCAGCCCAGCATTTT

size: few
J: TRBJ1-5
V: TRBV5-5
D: NA
CDR3: CASSVGSDNF
DNA: TGTGCCAGCAGCGTAGGCTCCGACAATTTT

size: NA
J: TRBJ1-1
V: TRBV7-3
D: TRBD1
CDR3: CASSSSIGGQGAFF
DNA: TGTGCCAGCAGCTCCTCGATAGGGGGCCAGGGAGCTTTCTTT

size: NA
J: TRBJ1-2
V: TRBV6-5
D: NA
CDR3: CASSYSTRGGPYGYTF
DNA: TGTGCCAGCAGTTACTCGACTCGGGGTGGCCCCTATGGCTACACCTTC

size: NA
J: TRBJ2-5
V: TRBV7-6
D: NA
CDR3: CASSYRTSGQETQYF
DNA: TGTGCCAGCAGCTACAGGACATCTGGACAAGAGACCCAGTACTTC

size: NA
J: TRBJ1-2
V: TRBV28
D: NA
CDR3: CASSFVSVRGDGYTF
DNA: TGTGCCAGCAGTTTCGTATCGGTGCGGGGGGATGGCTACACCTTC

size: NA
J: TRBJ2-1
V: TRBV25-1
D: NA
CDR3: CASERAPSSYNEQFF
DNA: TGTGCCAGTGAGCGAGCGCCGAGCTCCTACAATGAGCAGTTCTTC

size: NA
J: TRBJ2-1
V: TRBV28
D: NA
CDR3: CASTDRNEQFF
DNA: TGTGCCAGTACGGACAGAAATGAGCAGTTCTTC

size: NA
J: TRBJ1-1
V: TRBV7-2
D: NA
CDR3: CASSYTGWSNTEAFF
DNA: TGTGCCAGCAGCTACACAGGGTGGTCGAACACTGAAGCTTTCTTT

size: NA
J: TRBJ2-3
V: TRBV5-1
D: NA
CDR3: CASSPLSIADTQYF
DNA: TGCGCCAGCAGCCCCCTGAGTATCGCAGATACGCAGTATTTT

size: NA
J: TRBJ2-5
V: TRBV7-2
D: TRBD2
CDR3: CASSFSAGGETQYF
DNA: TGTGCCAGCAGCTTCTCAGCGGGAGGCGAGACCCAGTACTTC

size: NA
J: TRBJ1-5
V: TRBV5-1
D: TRBD1
CDR3: CASSPTGDSNQPQHF
DNA: TGCGCCAGCAGCCCAACAGGGGATAGCAATCAGCCCCAGCATTTT

size: NA
J: TRBJ1-3
V: TRBV9
D: TRBD1
CDR3: CASSVTPGQLGGNTIYF
DNA: TGTGCCAGCAGCGTAACCCCGGGACAGCTAGGGGGAAACACCATATATTTT

size: NA
J: TRBJ2-2
V: TRBV9
D: NA
CDR3: CASSPTDTGELFF
DNA: TGTGCCAGCAGCCCTACCGACACCGGGGAGCTGTTTTTT

size: few
J: TRBJ1-5
V: TRBV30
D: NA
CDR3: CAWSQGTQPQHF
DNA: TGTGCCTGGAGTCAGGGAACTCAGCCCCAGCATTTT

size: NA
J: TRBJ2-3
V: TRBV5-4
D: NA
CDR3: CASSSPRGAGDTQYF
DNA: TGTGCCAGCAGCTCCCCTCGGGGGGCGGGAGATACGCAGTATTTT

size: NA
J: TRBJ1-2
V: TRBV28
D: NA
CDR3: CASSLSGEGYTF
DNA: TGTGCCAGCAGTTTATCCGGGGAGGGCTACACCTTC

size: NA
J: TRBJ1-1
V: TRBV4-2
D: TRBD1
CDR3: CASSQPGQMNTEAFF
DNA: TGTGCCAGCAGCCAACCGGGACAGATGAACACTGAAGCTTTCTTT

size: NA
J: TRBJ2-5
V: TRBV11-2
D: TRBD2
CDR3: CASSLSGSGGRQETQYF
DNA: TGTGCCAGCAGCTTATCTGGTAGCGGGGGGAGGCAAGAGACCCAGTACTTC

size: NA
J: TRBJ2-5
V: TRBV29-1
D: NA
CDR3: CSVDRGIQETQYF
DNA: TGCAGCGTTGATAGGGGTATTCAAGAGACCCAGTACTTC

size: NA
J: TRBJ2-3
V: TRBV6-5
D: TRBD1
CDR3: CASRGTGTGKDTQYF
DNA: TGTGCCAGCAGGGGGACCGGGACAGGAAAAGATACGCAGTATTTT

size: NA
J: TRBJ2-7
V: TRBV28
D: TRBD2
CDR3: CASRNLRESYEQYF
DNA: TGTGCCAGCAGGAACTTGCGGGAGTCCTACGAGCAGTACTTC

size: NA
J: TRBJ1-6
V: TRBV2
D: NA
CDR3: CASRGNRAGNSPLHF
DNA: TGTGCCAGCAGGGGGAACAGGGCGGGTAATTCACCCCTCCACTTT

size: NA
J: TRBJ2-7
V: TRBV6-5
D: TRBD1
CDR3: CASSDGTGGQYF
DNA: TGTGCCAGCAGCGACGGGACAGGCGGGCAGTACTTC

size: NA
J: TRBJ2-3
V: TRBV25-1
D: TRBD1
CDR3: CASSVQGAADTQYF
DNA: TGTGCCAGCAGTGTACAGGGGGCGGCAGATACGCAGTATTTT

size: NA
J: TRBJ2-7
V: TRBV28
D: TRBD2
CDR3: CASSTGGEEQYF
DNA: TGTGCCAGCAGTACGGGGGGGGAGGAGCAGTACTTC

size: NA
J: TRBJ1-2
V: TRBV30
D: NA
CDR3: CAWSVREHYGYTF
DNA: TGTGCCTGGAGTGTAAGGGAGCACTATGGCTACACCTTC

size: NA
J: TRBJ2-5
V: TRBV28
D: NA
CDR3: CASSAPPGGQTQYF
DNA: TGTGCCAGCAGCGCACCCCCAGGGGGGCAGACCCAGTACTTC

size: NA
J: TRBJ2-2
V: TRBV11-2
D: NA
CDR3: CASSPAGGTGELFF
DNA: TGTGCCAGCAGCCCCGCGGGTGGCACCGGGGAGCTGTTTTTT